What follows are 17 T cell receptor beta chains derived from one specimen sequenced in a study of molecular identifiers for immune sequencing clone quantification. MiXCR, run by TCRdb on the PCR reads, gives a single entry per CDR3 protein. This sample has about half a million distinct CDR3 sequences, with about 25% found just once. Source material: naive CD8+ T cells from blood, with Jurkat cell RNA spiked in. Subset indicated: FACS-sorted CD8+CD4-CCR7+CD45RA+ naive T cells. The receptor source for this set is a human donor in good health. Some libraries in this study had Jurkat cell RNA spiked in.

In regard to this clonotype: Since no conserved phenylalanine or tryptophan closes the CDR3, a read error is the likely cause. The genes are TRBV5-1 and TRBJ2-3, with TRBD2 matching over 11 bases. Trimming at V came to 0 bases and at J to 2 bases, leaving 8 bases not matched to a gene. CDR1 is SGHRS and CDR2 is YFSETQ in the germline V gene. This CDR3 region has 18 residues. The CDR3 DNA reads TGCGCCAGCAGCTTGGCTCTAGCGGGGGGCCTTTACACAGATACGCAGTATCTT. Residues: CASSLALAGGLYTDTQYL.

Many counts were recorded for this clonotype. The chain couples TRBV5-1 to TRBJ2-7; no reliable D call. Germline-derived CDR1 and CDR2 are SGHRS and YFSETQ. This CDR3 spans 14 amino acids. The V end was cut by 0 bases, the J end by 2 bases, with 9 bases between. CDR3 bases: TGCGCCAGCAGCTTGGAGGGATTCACCTACGAGCAGTACTTC. This sequence encodes CASSLEGFTYEQYF.

In this sample, this clonotype turned up many times. The chain couples TRBV6-5 to TRBJ2-6, with D perhaps matching TRBD1 (5 bases). The V end lost 2 bases, the J end lost 0 bases, and 11 bases lay between the germline ends. The CDR3 covers 17 residues. Per the germline V gene, CDR1 is MNHEY and CDR2 is SVGAGI. The CDR3 DNA sequence: TGTGCCAGCAGTTACGTGACAGCGAGCTCTGGGGCCAACGTCCTGACTTTC. Protein product: CASSYVTASSGANVLTF.

This clonotype was counted between two and nine times. The chain joins TRBV15 to TRBJ1-1, with TRBD1 matching 7 bases. Germline loops: CDR1 LNHNV, CDR2 YYDKDF (reference sequence). Trimming at V came to 2 bases and at J to 1 base, leaving 10 bases not matched to a gene. This CDR3 has 17 amino acids. CDR3 region: CATSRNTRGPPNTEAFF. For the CDR3, the DNA is TGTGCCACCAGCAGAAATACGAGGGGGCCACCGAACACTGAAGCTTTCTTT.

Many counts were recorded for this clonotype. J is TRBJ1-1 and V is TRBV28, with D unclear. Germline lookup yields CDR1 MDHEN and CDR2 SYDVKM. Trimming took off 3 bases at V and 6 bases at J, with 5 bases between the two ends. CDR3 length equals 11 residues. In DNA, the CDR3 is TGTGCCAGCAGTTTCGAGGCTGAAGCTTTCTTT. Translation gives CASSFEAEAFF.

This sequence joins TRBV7-2 and TRBJ1-2; D call uncertain. This CDR3 is built from 13 residues. Trimming pared 5 bases from V and 3 bases from J, leaving 10 bases between. CDR1 is SGHTA, CDR2 FQGNSA, per germline. The CDR3 region has the DNA TGTGCCAGCAGCACGGAGACCCACTATGGCTACACCTTC. Translated, it gives CASSTETHYGYTF. The whole variable domain, remainder taken from reference TRBV7-2 and TRBJ1-2, is GAGVSQSPSNKVTEKGKDVELRCDPISGHTALYWYRQSLGQGLEFLIYFQGNSAPDKSGLPSDRFSAERTGGSVSTLTIQRTQQEDSAVYLCASSTETHYGYTFGSGTRLTVV.

Worth noting for this clonotype: Sequence at one end of the junction differs from germline and may be a read error. The chain couples TRBV7-9 to TRBJ1-1; TRBD1 aligns across 8 bases. The CDR3 is made up of 15 amino acids. Per the germline V gene, CDR1 is SEHNR and CDR2 is FQNEAQ (reference sequence). CDR3: CASSLWTGMNTKAFF. For the CDR3, the DNA is TGTGCCAGCAGCTTATGGACAGGGATGAACACTAAAGCTTTCTTT.

In this sample, this clonotype turned up many times. This chain joins TRBV28 and TRBJ2-2; tentatively, D is TRBD1 or TRBD2 (6 bases each). V was cut by 4 bases and J by 1 base, with 10 bases left in between. The length of the CDR3 is 15 residues. Germline V gives CDR1 MDHEN, CDR2 SYDVKM. Here the CDR3 DNA reads TGTGCCAGCAGTTGGAGGGGGATGAACACCGGGGAGCTGTTTTTT. This gives the protein CASSWRGMNTGELFF.

The genes are TRBV19 and TRBJ1-2; 10 bases map to TRBD1. In germline, CDR1 is LNHDA, CDR2 SQIVND (reference sequence). Trimming cost V 5 bases and J 4 bases; bases outside gene matches: 10. The CDR3 is made up of 16 amino acids. DNA for the CDR3: TGTGCCAGTAGTCCCGCGACAGGGGGCGTGAGCTATGGCTACACCTTC. It is translated as CASSPATGGVSYGYTF. The variable domain in full, with the rest retrieved from reference TRBV19 and TRBJ1-2, is DGGITQSPKYLFRKEGQNVTLSCEQNLNHDAMYWYRQDPGQGLRLIYYSQIVNDFQKGDIAEGYSVSREKKESFPLTVTSAQKNPTAFYLCASSPATGGVSYGYTFGSGTRLTVV.

The chain carries TRBV4-3 and TRBJ2-3; 8 positions agree with TRBD1. This CDR3 is 15 amino acids long. V lost 3 bases, J lost 4 bases, and 6 bases stayed unmatched. Germline V gives CDR1 LGHNA, CDR2 YSLEER. The CDR3 DNA reads TGCGCCAGCAGCCAGCAGACAGGGGTGGCAGATACGCAGTATTTT. Amino acids: CASSQQTGVADTQYF.

The CDR3 region has the DNA TGTGCCAGCAGCGCAGGGGCTAGCGGGACGGATGAGCAGTTCTTC. Translated, it gives CASSAGASGTDEQFF. The chain employs TRBV7-6 and TRBJ2-1, with TRBD2 identical over 9 bases. V trimming: 5 bases; J trimming: 8 bases; junction bases outside the gene matches: 10. The CDR3 runs to 15 residues. CDR1 and CDR2 from the germline V gene are SGHVS and FNYEAQ.

The CDR3 sequence is CASSQETGELFF. As DNA, the CDR3 is TGTGCCAGCAGCCAGGAAACCGGGGAGCTGTTTTTT. The chain has TRBV3-2 and TRBJ2-2. TRBV3-2 is termed a pseudogene. This CDR3 is built from 12 residues.

This clonotype has at least ten counts. The chain combines TRBV6-2 or TRBV6-3 with TRBJ2-5; tentatively, D is TRBD1 (5 bases). Germline CDR1 is MNHEY and CDR2 is SVGEGT. V was clipped by 6 bases and J by 2 bases, with 13 bases between them. This CDR3 is built from 14 residues. In DNA, the CDR3 is TGTGCCAGCAGGCCCGACAGTCAACAAGAGACCCAGTACTTC. It yields the protein CASRPDSQQETQYF.

The chain links TRBV11-2 to TRBJ2-7; TRBD1 matches at 11 bases. Per the germline V gene, CDR1 is SGHAT and CDR2 is FQNNGV. The CDR3 runs to 15 residues. V was clipped by 6 bases and J by 3 bases; unmatched bases: 7. CDR3: CASRQSGQGDYEQYF. CDR3 DNA sequence: TGTGCCAGCAGGCAGTCGGGACAGGGGGACTACGAGCAGTACTTC.

Many counts were recorded for this clonotype. This chain connects TRBV5-1 to TRBJ2-5, with 7 bases lining up with TRBD1. After removal of 3 bases from V and 4 bases from J, the junction contained 18 bases not matched to a gene. This CDR3 is 18 amino acids long. CDR1 SGHRS and CDR2 YFSETQ come from the germline V gene. For the CDR3, the DNA is TGCGCCAGCAGCTCGACCCGGTCGGGACAGCCGGTGGGAGAGACCCAGTACTTC. It is translated as CASSSTRSGQPVGETQYF.

On this clonotype itself: This clone may be a read error of a much larger clone one base away. The chain couples TRBV7-2 to TRBJ2-1; D is ambiguous. Germline V CDR1 and CDR2: SGHTA, FQGNSA. Trimming removed 1 base at V and 5 bases at J, with 12 bases between. This CDR3 is built from 15 residues. CDR3 sequence reads: CASSLVSPEDNEQFF. CDR3 coding DNA: TGTGCCAGCAGCTTAGTGTCCCCGGAAGACAATGAGCAGTTCTTC.

This clonotype was picked up many times. The rearrangement uses TRBV29-1 and TRBJ2-3; D remains unclear. Trimming removed 3 bases at V and 3 bases at J, with 16 bases between. The CDR3 is 15 amino acids. CDR1 and CDR2 from the germline V gene are SQVTM and ANQGSEA. The CDR3 here is CSVEDTGILTDTQYF. The CDR3 DNA is TGCAGCGTTGAGGATACGGGTATCTTGACAGATACGCAGTATTTT.